This T cell receptor beta chain came from a study of T cells in Graves' hyperthyroidism and ophthalmopathy (dated by TCRdb to about 2019). About the study as a whole: Peripheral blood was sampled at the time of initial diagnosis, prior to any treatment. Whether ophthalmopathy could be predicted prospectively was tested in an independent validation cohort made up of about 18 hyperthyroidism patients plus 17 patients who later progressed to ophthalmopathy. The approximately 100 discovery patients were divided at random into training and test sets in a 7:3 ratio. The paper reports TCR Vbeta CDR3 sequencing of 135 peripheral blood samples: around 45 ophthalmopathy, fewer than 80 hyperthyroidism and approximately 17 progressor patients. Once sampling was done, hyperthyroidism patients were given methimazole at a starting dose of 30 mg daily, whereas ophthalmopathy patients were given high-dose intravenous methylprednisolone. In addition, the study compared T-cell repertoires in thyroid tissue and in blood from roughly six Graves' hyperthyroidism patients. A discovery cohort of roughly 100 patients, roughly 45 with Graves' ophthalmopathy and about 60 with stable Graves' hyperthyroidism, was used to find distinguishing TCR V-J signatures. Results the study describes overall, beyond this receptor: In validation, the model predicted progression to ophthalmopathy with over 65% sensitivity and 72% to 85% specificity, a median of about 6 months before onset. Sample size was not statistically predetermined, and blinding of investigators to group allocation was not performed. Most expanded thyroid clonotypes (frequency above 0.001) were also detected in blood, a finding suggesting that blood repertoires may reflect thyroid immune responses. A model built on a 13 V-J signature distinguished ophthalmopathy from stable hyperthyroidism, reaching 87.88% sensitivity and around 82% specificity in cross-validation and 80%/75% in testing.

The hyperthyroidism patients were between 18 and 65 years old and newly diagnosed, with a disease duration of less than 2 months. Patients with uncontrolled infections, other autoimmune diseases, pregnancy or lactation were excluded. Clinical symptoms, serum thyroxine and TRAb, thyroid ultrasound, and orbital computed tomography formed the basis for the diagnoses. Blood from progressor patients was collected at the time of first diagnosis with hyperthyroidism, before any ophthalmopathy symptoms had appeared. PBMCs were isolated from about 10 ml of fresh peripheral blood by Ficoll-Paque density gradient centrifugation. Progressor patients were first diagnosed with Graves' hyperthyroidism and then developed ophthalmopathy during follow-up. Total RNA was extracted using Trizol reagent, and RNA quality was assessed on an Agilent 2100 Bioanalyzer. From a lookup of the germline V gene, CDR1 and CDR2 are SGHAT and FQNNGV. From the cysteine through the phenylalanine, the CDR3 covers 14 amino acids. Only the CDR3 region is kept as DNA, spanning 42 bases read in frame from base 1. V loses 1 base of germline sequence and J loses 3 bases, and the interval between the two ends is 8 bases.

This clonotype came up many times. Its specific antigen is unknown. Base qualities are not provided; no much larger clone lies one nucleotide away. TCR beta CDR3 regions were amplified from RNA transcripts. A first-round RT-PCR of the TCR CDR3 used the HTBI primer set with the Qiagen OneStep RT-PCR kit. The libraries were constructed in a second round of multiplex PCR and then size-selected and purified. Libraries were sequenced paired-end with 100 bp reads on an Illumina HiSeq2000. The paper's data handling went like this. SOAPnuke was used to process the raw data, removing reads that contained adapters or uncalled bases, had a mean Phred below 15, or lacked an exact match to the constant primer or identifier. High-quality paired reads were merged with COPE v1.2.5, and unique nucleotide sequences were defined as clonotypes. MiTCR v1.1 was used to align the clonotypes against IMGT TRBV, TRBD and TRBJ reference segments. Only V-J combinations with frequency above 0.0001, covering 98% to 99.2% of repertoires, were analysed. A TCS score was defined as the ratio between F50 (clonal expansion) and ExV (chaos), using BLOSUM62-based TCRdist between CDR3 peptides within each V-J. Welch's t-statistics and random forest reduced around 550 V-J features to about 13, which were used in a naive Bayes classifier (R e1071). The raw public data were reprocessed by TCRdb itself: fastp quality trimming at Q25, MiXCR clonotype calling, in-frame beta chains only. CDR3 protein sequences are deduplicated, and each keeps its most common genes and DNA. What appears here as the V and J calls and clone size reflects TCRdb's work, not the paper's. Recorded for this sample are some 370,000 distinct CDR3 sequences; about a sixth of them occurred a single time. The ten largest clones capture more than 30% of the sample.

The sample taken for sequencing was blood. The source of this sequence is a woman in her thirties with Graves' hyperthyroidism that later progressed to Graves' ophthalmopathy. The chain was built from TRBV11-2 and TRBJ2-3; the D region possibly corresponds to TRBD2 (5 bases align). The encoded CDR3 is CASSLGTGTDTQYF. The sequence in DNA is TGTGCCAGCAGCTTAGGGACTGGAACAGATACGCAGTATTTT.